A selection of T cell receptor beta chains follows, all from one sample in a study of brain T cells in children with intractable seizures. Profiling relied on immunoSEQ multiplex PCR, and the TCRdb table lists in-frame clones only, not all of them. The table has 340,000 or so clones, 93% seen once; the top ten hold 4.5% to 7%. The specimen was peripheral blood, collected about 5 months after surgery. The source of these receptors is a boy under three years old with tuberous sclerosis and intractable seizures. Both conserved end residues are part of each CDR3. D genes are given only for firm matches. Not every row has a clone size; where given, it reads once, few, many or a size class.

TRBD1 | 12 | - | TRBJ1-2 | TRBV30 | TGTGCCTGGAGTGCGACAGGGGAAGGCTACACCTTC | CAWSATGEGYTF
TRBD1 | 17 | - | TRBJ1-6 | TRBV9 | TGTGCCAGCAGCCCAGGGACAGGGAGCTCCTATAATTCACCCCTCCACTTT | CASSPGTGSSYNSPLHF
- | 14 | - | TRBJ2-1 | TRBV5-1 | TGCGCCAGCAGCTTCGAGGTGGCGGAGGGTGAGCAGTTCTTC | CASSFEVAEGEQFF
TRBD1 | 15 | once | TRBJ1-5 | TRBV6-6 | TGTGCCAGCAGTTACCTTGACAGGGGGAATCAGCCCCAGCATTTT | CASSYLDRGNQPQHF
- | 18 | - | TRBJ1-2 | TRBV3-1/TRBV3-2 | TGTGCCAGCAGCCAAGTACGCCAGCCGAGCCACCTTAACTATGGCTACACCTTC | CASSQVRQPSHLNYGYTF
- | 15 | - | TRBJ1-5 | TRBV4-1 | TGCGCCAGCAGCCAAGTAGGTTTTGGCAATCAGCCCCAGCATTTT | CASSQVGFGNQPQHF
- | 15 | - | TRBJ1-1 | TRBV9 | TGTGCCAGCAGCGTAGATGTCACCATGAACACTGAAGCTTTCTTT | CASSVDVTMNTEAFF
TRBD2 | 17 | - | TRBJ2-2 | TRBV7-9 | TGTGCCAGCAGCCCCCCGAGTAGCGGGACTAACACCGGGGAGCTGTTTTTT | CASSPPSSGTNTGELFF
TRBD2 | 18 | - | TRBJ2-1 | TRBV15 | TGTGCCACCAGTAGCACTAGCGGGATAGGGTCTGATTACAATGAGCAGTTCTTC | CATSSTSGIGSDYNEQFF
- | 16 | - | TRBJ2-5 | TRBV6-4 | TGTGCCAGCAGTGTGTGTCAGGTGGTTTTCCAAGAGACCCAGTACTTC | CASSVCQVVFQETQYF
- | 19 | - | TRBJ1-6 | TRBV6-2/TRBV6-3 | TGTGCCAGCAGTTACTTGGCAGGGACGAGTGCCTCCTATAATTCACCCCTCCACTTT | CASSYLAGTSASYNSPLHF
- | 14 | - | TRBJ1-1 | TRBV5-1 | TGCGCCAGCAGCTTAGGAGGTCCGTTAGCTGAAGCTTTCTTT | CASSLGGPLAEAFF
- | 11 | - | TRBJ2-5 | TRBV5-1 | TGCGCCAGCAGCTTTAAAGAGACCCAGTACTTC | CASSFKETQYF
TRBD1 | 14 | - | TRBJ1-5 | TRBV9 | TGTGCCAGCAGCGCCGGGACAGGGGCTCAGCCCCAGCATTTT | CASSAGTGAQPQHF
- | 13 | few | TRBJ1-3 | TRBV20-1 | TGCAGTGCTAGTGAAGGGCTTGGAAACACCATATATTTT | CSASEGLGNTIYF
TRBD2 | 16 | - | TRBJ2-1 | TRBV10-3 | TGTGCCATCAGTGAGTCCCTAGCGGGGGCCGACAATGAGCAGTTCTTC | CAISESLAGADNEQFF
TRBD1 | 15 | - | TRBJ1-4 | TRBV25-1 | TGTGCCAGCAGTGAAAGGGACAGGGGAGTAGAAAAACTGTTTTTT | CASSERDRGVEKLFF
- | 13 | - | TRBJ1-1 | TRBV27 | TGTGCCAGCAGTAGGACAGAGAACACTGAAGCTTTCTTT | CASSRTENTEAFF
TRBD1 | 19 | once | TRBJ2-1 | TRBV7-2 | TGTGCCAGCAGCTCACCGACAGGGGGACAATCTGGGTCAAACAATGAGCAGTTCTTC | CASSSPTGGQSGSNNEQFF
- | 14 | - | TRBJ2-7 | TRBV19 | TGTGCCAGTAGTCCATGGGGTGACTCCTACGAGCAGTACTTC | CASSPWGDSYEQYF
- | 14 | - | TRBJ2-7 | TRBV7-2 | TGTGCCAGCAGCTTAGACAGATTCTCCTACGAGCAGTACTTC | CASSLDRFSYEQYF
- | 13 | - | TRBJ1-1 | TRBV30 | TGTGCCTGGAGATTGGGGGTGAACACTGAAGCTTTCTTT | CAWRLGVNTEAFF
- | 12 | once | TRBJ1-1 | TRBV14 | TGTGCCAGCAGTCTTGGGCACTACCAAGCTTTCTTT | CASSLGHYQAFF
- | 12 | - | TRBJ2-7 | TRBV10-3 | TGTGCCATCAGTGAGGGTTTTTACGAGCAGTACTTC | CAISEGFYEQYF
- | 16 | - | TRBJ2-7 | TRBV5-6 | TGTGCCAGCAGCTTCTTTTTGTTGAAACCTTCCTACGAGCAGTACTTC | CASSFFLLKPSYEQYF
TRBD2 | 15 | few | TRBJ2-3 | TRBV6-6 | TGTGCCAGCAGCTACAGCGGGGGGGCAACAGATACGCAGTATTTT | CASSYSGGATDTQYF
- | 16 | once | TRBJ2-2 | TRBV6-6 | TGTGCCAGCAGTTACCCTGGAGGAGCGAACACCGGGGAGCTGTTTTTT | CASSYPGGANTGELFF
TRBD2 | 15 | - | TRBJ2-1 | TRBV7-6 | TGTGCCAGCAGCTTACTAGCGGGATCCTACAATGAGCAGTTCTTC | CASSLLAGSYNEQFF
- | 15 | - | TRBJ2-2 | TRBV7-6 | TGTGCCAGCAGCTTAGCGGGGGCGAACACCGGGGAGCTGTTTTTT | CASSLAGANTGELFF
TRBD2 | 16 | - | TRBJ2-3 | TRBV9 | TGTGCCAGCAGCTCACTTTCGGGGGGAGCAGCAGATACGCAGTATTTT | CASSSLSGGAADTQYF
- | 16 | - | TRBJ1-1 | TRBV5-3 | TGTGCCAGAAGCCACAACCTTCCTCCGGTGAACACTGAAGCTTTCTTT | CARSHNLPPVNTEAFF
- | 15 | - | TRBJ1-4 | TRBV19 | TGTGCCAGTAGCTCCCCGGCGGCGGGTGGTGAAAAACTGTTTTTT | CASSSPAAGGEKLFF
- | 14 | - | TRBJ1-5 | TRBV4-1 | TGCGCCAGCAGCCAAGCCGGCGGCAATCAGCCCCAGCATTTT | CASSQAGGNQPQHF
TRBD2 | 15 | once | TRBJ2-1 | TRBV4-1 | TGCGCCAGCAGCCAAGAACGGCGGGGGGGCGATGAGCAGTTCTTC | CASSQERRGGDEQFF
- | 16 | - | TRBJ2-2 | TRBV5-4 | TGTGCCAGCAGCCCCCCGACGGCCGCGAACACCGGGGAGCTGTTTTTT | CASSPPTAANTGELFF
TRBD1 | 16 | - | TRBJ2-1 | TRBV27 | TGTGCCAGCAGTTTAATGTGGGACAGAACCTACAATGAGCAGTTCTTC | CASSLMWDRTYNEQFF
TRBD1 | 15 | once | TRBJ2-5 | TRBV5-1 | TGCGCCAGCAGCGGCCGGACAGGGGACCAAGAGACCCAGTACTTC | CASSGRTGDQETQYF
TRBD2 | 17 | once | TRBJ2-1 | TRBV27 | TGTGCCAGCAGGACACTAGCGGGAGGGCCCACCTACAATGAGCAGTTCTTC | CASRTLAGGPTYNEQFF
- | 16 | - | TRBJ1-6 | TRBV27 | TGTGCCAGCAGTTTGTCGCCGGGGTCTTATAATTCACCCCTCCACTTT | CASSLSPGSYNSPLHF
TRBD1 | 15 | - | TRBJ1-2 | TRBV18 | TGTGCCAGCTCACCTGGGACAGGGAATGGCTATGGCTACACCTTC | CASSPGTGNGYGYTF
- | 16 | - | TRBJ1-1 | TRBV10-3 | TGTGCCATCAGTGAGGGGCGAGGAGCAATGAACACTGAAGCTTTCTTT | CAISEGRGAMNTEAFF